The rows below give T cell receptor beta chains drawn from one sample of a study of the immune and genomic landscape of osteosarcoma. Profiled with immunoSEQ multiplex PCR; TCRdb holds only in-frame clones, not every one. In the table there are some 1,700 clones, around two thirds of which are singletons. Material: primary tumor tissue from the T10 vertebra. The source of these receptors is a young man with osteosarcoma. The CDR3 runs from the conserved cysteine through the conserved F or W. A D gene is named only where the DNA matches it firmly. Only part of the rows carry a size: once, few, many, or a class if the clone is expanded.

v_gene	abundance	d_gene	j_gene	CDR3nt	CDR3aa
TRBV11-2	few	TRBD1	TRBJ2-2	TGTGCCAGCAGCTTAACTGGGACAGCGACCTCCGGGGAGCTGTTTTTT	CASSLTGTATSGELFF
TRBV21-1	-	-	TRBJ2-5	TGTGCCAGCAGCCGTGCGGAATCGGACTTTCAAGAGACCCAGTACTTC	CASSRAESDFQETQYF
TRBV2	once	-	TRBJ1-1	TGTGCCAGCAGCCATAACTTCCGAGGGGGAAACACTGAAGCTTTCTTT	CASSHNFRGGNTEAFF
TRBV11-3	-	-	TRBJ2-2	TGTGCCAGCAGCTTAGTTCCCACCGGGGAGCTGTTTTTT	CASSLVPTGELFF
TRBV15	-	-	TRBJ2-3	TGTGCCACCAGCGGCGGACAGCCGACAGATACGCAGTATTTT	CATSGGQPTDTQYF
TRBV7-9	-	-	TRBJ2-7	TGTGCCAGCAGCTTAGGGTCCTACGAGCAGTACTTC	CASSLGSYEQYF
TRBV6-1	-	TRBD1	TRBJ1-5	TGTGCCAGCACTATAGACAGGGCTCCTCAGCCCCAGCATTTT	CASTIDRAPQPQHF
TRBV4-1	few	TRBD2	TRBJ2-3	TGCGCCAGCAGCCAAGTTTTTCGACTAGCGGGGGGGCCGCGCGGGACGTCCGATACGCAGTATTTT	CASSQVFRLAGGPRGTSDTQYF
TRBV4-2	-	TRBD2	TRBJ2-7	TGTGCCAGCAGCCAAGAGTCTAGCGGGGTTTACGAGCAGTACTTC	CASSQESSGVYEQYF
TRBV9	once	-	TRBJ2-7	TGTGCCAGCAGCCCTTCCTCTTGGAGCGAGCAGTACTTC	CASSPSSWSEQYF
TRBV18	-	-	TRBJ1-2	TGTGCCAGCTCACCACCCGCAGTAAATGGCTACACCTTC	CASSPPAVNGYTF
TRBV7-3	few	TRBD1	TRBJ1-4	TGTGCCAGCAGCCTAACCCGACAGGGGAGCAATGAAAAACTGTTTTTT	CASSLTRQGSNEKLFF
TRBV6-6	-	TRBD1	TRBJ2-3	TGTGCCACAGAAGCAGGGGGAAGCACAGATACGCAGTATTTT	CATEAGGSTDTQYF
TRBV15	-	-	TRBJ2-1	TGTGCCACCAGCAGAGCGCGGGGCGGTGGCTACAATGAGCAGTTCTTC	CATSRARGGGYNEQFF
TRBV5-6	-	-	TRBJ2-4	TGTGCCAGCAGCTGGGGACAGCGGGGGGCCAAAAACATTCAGTACTTC	CASSWGQRGAKNIQYF
TRBV7-3	few	TRBD2	TRBJ2-2	TGTGCCAGCAGCTCTACTAGCGGGGGGAAAACCGGGGAGCTGTTTTTT	CASSSTSGGKTGELFF
TRBV13	-	TRBD1	TRBJ1-3	TGTGCCAGCAGCGAAGGGACAGGGGGAAACACCATATATTTT	CASSEGTGGNTIYF
TRBV7-2	once	TRBD2	TRBJ2-1	TGTGCCAGCAGCGTCGGACTAGCGGGGGTCAATGAGCAGTTCTTC	CASSVGLAGVNEQFF
TRBV18	few	-	TRBJ2-1	TGTGCCAGCTCACTTTCCTCCAGGGGTTCCTACAATGAGCAGTTCTTC	CASSLSSRGSYNEQFF
TRBV9	-	-	TRBJ2-3	TGTGCCAGCAGCGTATGGGCGGGCACAGATACGCAGTATTTT	CASSVWAGTDTQYF
TRBV4-2	-	TRBD1	TRBJ1-2	TGTGCCAGCGCCCAGACAGGGTACGATGTCTATGGCTACACCTTC	CASAQTGYDVYGYTF
TRBV6-1	-	TRBD1	TRBJ2-7	TGTGCCAGCACCCCCCGGGACAGGCCAACCTACGAGCAGTACTTC	CASTPRDRPTYEQYF
TRBV7-1	-	-	TRBJ2-6	TGTGCCAGCAGCGGAGTCCCACAAAGTCGGGCCAACGTCCTGACTTTC	CASSGVPQSRANVLTF
TRBV7-9	once	-	TRBJ2-3	TGTGCCAGCAGCTCATCGTTCAAAGGGGGGTCTACGCAGTATTTT	CASSSSFKGGSTQYF
TRBV15	-	-	TRBJ1-2	TGTGCCACCAGCAGAGCTGGGAAGGGTGGCTACACCTTC	CATSRAGKGGYTF
TRBV20-1	once	-	TRBJ2-7	TGCAGTGCTACCAGGGATGACGAGCAGTACTTC	CSATRDDEQYF